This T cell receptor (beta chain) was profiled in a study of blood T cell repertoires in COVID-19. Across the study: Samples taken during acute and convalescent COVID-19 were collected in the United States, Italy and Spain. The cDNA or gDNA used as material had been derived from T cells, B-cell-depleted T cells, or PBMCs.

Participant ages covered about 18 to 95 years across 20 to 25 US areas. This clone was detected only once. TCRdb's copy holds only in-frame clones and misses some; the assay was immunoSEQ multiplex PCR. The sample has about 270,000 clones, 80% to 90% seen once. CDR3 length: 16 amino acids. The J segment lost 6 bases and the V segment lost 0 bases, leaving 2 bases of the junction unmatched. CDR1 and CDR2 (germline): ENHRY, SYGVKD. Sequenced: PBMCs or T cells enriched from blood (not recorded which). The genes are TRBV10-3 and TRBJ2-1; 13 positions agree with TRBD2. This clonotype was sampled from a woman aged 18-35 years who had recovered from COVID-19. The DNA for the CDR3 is TGTGCCATCAGTGAGTCGGGGACTAGCGGGACCAATGAGCAGTTCTTC. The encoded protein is CAISESGTSGTNEQFF.